A single sample gave rise to the 29 T cell receptor beta chains below, sequenced in a study of blood T cell repertoires in COVID-19. The repertoire was sequenced with immunoSEQ multiplex PCR; TCRdb's copy has only in-frame clones and lacks some. This sample yields about 200,000 clones, of which about 86% are seen a single time; around 24% belongs to the top ten. Sequenced: PBMCs or T cells enriched from blood (not recorded which). All receptors derive from a woman aged 40-49 years in a cohort exposed to, infected with or recovered from COVID-19 (not recorded which).

The chain has TRBV5-1 and TRBJ2-5, with 9 positions matching TRBD2. V gave up 0 bases and J gave up 0 bases; unmatched junction bases: 6. There are 17 residues in the CDR3. Germline V lookup: CDR1 SGHRS, CDR2 YFSETQ. This chain's CDR3 is CASSLAQVAGDQETQYF. CDR3 nucleotide sequence: TGCGCCAGCAGCTTGGCCCAGGTAGCGGGGGACCAAGAGACCCAGTACTTC. The full variable domain, rest sourced from reference TRBV5-1 and TRBJ2-5, is KAGVTQTPRYLIKTRGQQVTLSCSPISGHRSVSWYQQTPGQGLQFLFEYFSETQRNKGNFPGRFSGRQFSNSRSEMNVSTLELGDSALYLCASSLAQVAGDQETQYFGPGTRLLVL.

V is TRBV2 and J is TRBJ1-2; D might be TRBD1 (6 bases). From germline, CDR1 is SNHLY and CDR2 FYNNEI. V shed 6 bases and J shed 8 bases, with 22 bases lying between them. There are 15 residues in the CDR3. CDR3 amino acids: CASRATTGSLGGYTF. The CDR3 nucleotides are TGTGCCAGCAGAGCAACGACAGGATCGCTCGGGGGCTACACCTTC.

This clone appeared a few times. Other DNA sequences in the sample encode the same CDR3. The rearrangement joins TRBV5-4 to TRBJ2-7, with D possibly matching TRBD2 (6 bases). V lost 4 bases and J lost 2, with 13 bases in between. Looked up from germline, CDR1 is SGHNT and CDR2 is YYREEE (reference sequence). CDR3 length: 14 residues. CDR3 residues: CASSPGTGAYEQYF. CDR3 bases: TGTGCCAGCAGCCCCGGGACTGGAGCCTACGAGCAGTACTTC.

This clone was seen a handful of times. The V call is TRBV5-4, the J call TRBJ1-1, with 9 nucleotides matching TRBD1. The CDR3 length is 15 residues. Germline CDR1 SGHNT, CDR2 YYREEE (reference sequence). Trimming cost V 4 bases and J 3 bases; bases outside gene matches: 7. CDR3 in amino acids: CASSTAGTGHTEAFF. The CDR3 nucleotides are TGTGCCAGCAGCACTGCCGGGACAGGGCACACTGAAGCTTTCTTT.

This clone was recorded once. This chain links TRBV27 with TRBJ1-1, with D tentatively TRBD1 (6 bases). Germline values: CDR1 MNHEY, CDR2 SMNVEV (reference sequence). With 5 bases removed from V and 1 base from J, the gap between germline ends came to 35 bases. This CDR3 contains 22 residues. The CDR3, as DNA: TGTGCCAGCAGTCCAGCTAGAAGGGTTAGTTTTTTGGACAGTAAGTCGAACACTGAAGCTTTCTTT. It encodes CASSPARRVSFLDSKSNTEAFF.

The chain combines TRBV7-9 with TRBJ1-1, with TRBD1 as a possible D gene (5 bases). CDR1 is SEHNR and CDR2 is FQNEAQ in the germline V gene (reference sequence). Trimming pared 1 base from V and 6 bases from J, leaving 6 bases between. CDR3 length: 12 residues. The CDR3 spells CASSLEGAEAFF. In nucleotides, the CDR3 is TGTGCCAGCAGCTTAGAAGGGGCTGAAGCTTTCTTT. Full variable domain (missing parts from reference TRBV7-9 and TRBJ1-1): DTGVSQNPRHKITKRGQNVTFRCDPISEHNRLYWYRQTLGQGPEFLTYFQNEAQLEKSRLLSDRFSAERPKGSFSTLEIQRTEQGDSAMYLCASSLEGAEAFFGQGTRLTVV.

The chain joins TRBV19 to TRBJ1-2; unclear D gene. Trimming removed 6 bases from V and 1 base from J, with 9 bases in between. The germline V gene encodes CDR1 LNHDA and CDR2 SQIVND (reference sequence). This CDR3 is built from 13 residues. CDR3: CASRAGGNYGYTF. The CDR3 DNA sequence: TGTGCCAGTAGGGCTGGTGGTAACTATGGCTACACCTTC.

The rearrangement uses TRBV4-1 and TRBJ1-1, with 10 bases that match TRBD1. The CDR3 extends over 15 amino acids. V shed 5 bases, J shed 7 bases, and the junction held 10 bases outside the gene matches. Germline assignment: CDR1 MGHRA and CDR2 YSYEKL. The CDR3 protein is CASSVRQGADVEAFF. CDR3 in DNA: TGCGCCAGCAGCGTGCGACAGGGGGCAGACGTTGAAGCTTTCTTT.

The chain uses TRBV5-4 and TRBJ1-2; possibly TRBD1 for D (6 bases). Trimming shortened V by 4 bases and J by 2 bases, and 12 bases separated the two germline ends. CDR1 SGHNT and CDR2 YYREEE come from the germline V gene (reference sequence). This CDR3 contains 14 residues. CDR3 residues: CASSVLQGNYGYTF. In nucleotides, the CDR3 is TGTGCCAGCAGCGTGTTGCAGGGGAACTATGGCTACACCTTC.

The CDR3 protein is CASSTGQGSNQPQHF. CDR3 nucleotide sequence: TGTGCCAGCTCAACGGGACAGGGGAGCAATCAGCCCCAGCATTTT. The chain recombines TRBV18 with TRBJ1-5, with 10 bases aligning to TRBD1. The junction had 2 bases not matched to a gene; V was cut back by 5 bases and J by 1 base. This CDR3 contains 15 residues. The V gene's germline CDR1 is KGHSH and CDR2 LQKENI. The whole variable domain, filled in from reference TRBV18 and TRBJ1-5, reads NAGVMQNPRHLVRRRGQEARLRCSPMKGHSHVYWYRQLPEEGLKFMVYLQKENIIDESGMPKERFSAEFPKEGPSILRIQQVVRGDSAAYFCASSTGQGSNQPQHFGDGTRLSIL.

V and J are TRBV9 and TRBJ1-4; no reliable D call. Germline-derived CDR1 and CDR2 are SGDLS and YYNGEE. The CDR3 has 15 amino acids. V lost 3 bases to trimming and J lost 8 bases, with 17 bases between them. CDR3 region: CASSATYRSMEKLFF. CDR3 coding DNA: TGTGCCAGCAGCGCCACTTATCGTTCAATGGAAAAACTGTTTTTT. Full variable domain (outside the CDR3, taken from reference TRBV9 and TRBJ1-4): DSGVTQTPKHLITATGQRVTLRCSPRSGDLSVYWYQQSLDQGLQFLIQYYNGEERAKGNILERFSAQQFPDLHSELNLSSLELGDSALYFCASSATYRSMEKLFFGSGTQLSVL.

The rearrangement links TRBV9 to TRBJ2-1, with D unresolved. V was cut by 2 bases and J by 1 base, with 7 bases left in between. Germline assignment: CDR1 SGDLS and CDR2 YYNGEE. The CDR3 contains 14 residues. The CDR3 nucleotides are TGTGCCAGCAGCGTCCCTACTTCCTACAATGAGCAGTTCTTC. This gives the protein CASSVPTSYNEQFF.

This sequence joins TRBV3-1 (or the pseudogene TRBV3-2) and TRBJ1-2, with TRBD1 as a possible D gene (5 bases). Trimming left V 4 bases short and J 6 bases short, with 12 bases between. The germline gives CDR1 LGHDT, CDR2 YNNKEL (reference sequence). This CDR3 comprises 13 residues. The CDR3 loop is CASSPAGLNGYTF. CDR3 coding DNA: TGTGCCAGCAGCCCGGCAGGGCTCAATGGCTACACCTTC.

The V call is TRBV9, the J call TRBJ1-1, with 8 bases matching TRBD1. The CDR3 consists of 15 residues. V lost 3 bases to trimming and J lost 0 bases; unmatched junction nucleotides: 4. Germline CDR1 reads SGDLS; CDR2 reads YYNGEE. The CDR3 spells CASSGQGSMNTEAFF. In DNA form, the CDR3 reads TGTGCCAGCAGCGGACAGGGGTCGATGAACACTGAAGCTTTCTTT.

The chain combines TRBV7-9 with TRBJ2-1; TRBD2 is a possible D gene (5 bases). Deletions cut 1 base from V and 0 bases from J, with 13 bases between. The germline gives CDR1 SEHNR, CDR2 FQNEAQ (reference sequence). CDR3 size: 17 residues. CDR3 amino acids: CASSLEASLSSYNEQFF. The CDR3 DNA sequence: TGTGCCAGCAGCTTAGAGGCTAGCTTAAGCTCCTACAATGAGCAGTTCTTC.

The J gene is TRBJ2-2, the V gene TRBV19, with 7 bases lining up with TRBD1. V lost 2 bases, J lost 4 bases, and 1 base stayed unmatched. CDR1 and CDR2 from the germline V gene are LNHDA and SQIVND (reference sequence). The CDR3 consists of 14 residues. In DNA form, the CDR3 reads TGTGCCAGTAGTATAAACAGGGGCACCGGGGAGCTGTTTTTT. It is translated as CASSINRGTGELFF.

The genes are TRBV5-1 and TRBJ1-1; D might be TRBD1 (5 bases). CDR3 length: 13 amino acids. With 0 bases removed from V and 7 bases from J, the gap between germline ends came to 10 bases. Germline-derived CDR1 and CDR2 are SGHRS and YFSETQ. In DNA, the CDR3 is TGCGCCAGCAGCTTGGAACAGGATCGTGAAGCTTTCTTT. Protein sequence: CASSLEQDREAFF.

The chain uses TRBV7-9 and TRBJ1-4; TRBD1 is a possible D gene (6 bases). The CDR3 consists of 15 residues. Trimming cost V 4 bases and J 5 bases, with 14 bases left between them. Germline-derived CDR1 and CDR2 are SEHNR and FQNEAQ (reference sequence). CDR3 sequence reads: CASSSPGTLNEKLFF. CDR3 bases: TGTGCCAGCAGCTCCCCAGGGACATTAAATGAAAAACTGTTTTTT.

This clone came up a few times. The CDR3 bases are TGTGCCAGCAGTGCACAGGCCCCAGGGTCAGGTGGCTACACCTTC. Its translation: CASSAQAPGSGGYTF. The rearrangement links TRBV2 to TRBJ1-2; TRBD1 is a possible D gene (5 bases). The V gene lost 4 bases and the J gene lost 7 bases, with 19 bases spanning the gap. The CDR3 runs to 15 residues. Looked up from germline, CDR1 is SNHLY and CDR2 is FYNNEI.

The rearrangement links TRBV5-1 to TRBJ2-7, with 10 bases fitting TRBD2. Trimming at V came to 5 bases and at J to 4 bases, leaving 6 bases not matched to a gene. There are 14 residues in the CDR3. Per the germline V gene, CDR1 is SGHRS and CDR2 is YFSETQ. This CDR3 is CASRGPSGGYEQYF. CDR3 nucleotides: TGCGCCAGCAGGGGGCCTAGCGGGGGTTACGAGCAGTACTTC.

The chain recombines TRBV6-5 with TRBJ1-4; 7 nucleotides align to TRBD1. Germline CDR1 is MNHEY and CDR2 is SVGAGI. The V and J ends lost 7 bases and 10 bases, in that order; junction bases with no gene match: 9. The CDR3 is 13 amino acids. CDR3 protein: CASTEADRAKLFF. The CDR3 bases are TGTGCCAGCACCGAGGCCGACAGGGCAAAACTGTTTTTT.

The CDR3 is CASSSWGGAEAFF. The CDR3 DNA follows: TGTGCCAGCAGTTCATGGGGAGGCGCTGAAGCTTTCTTT. The chain joins TRBV3-1 (or the pseudogene TRBV3-2) to TRBJ1-1; D is unresolved. Trimming cost V 6 bases and J 6 bases, with 14 bases left between them. The CDR3 loop spans 13 amino acids. The germline V gene encodes CDR1 LGHDT and CDR2 YNNKEL (reference sequence).

V gene TRBV7-9 combines with J gene TRBJ1-2, with 8 nucleotides matching TRBD1. The V gene's germline CDR1 is SEHNR and CDR2 FQNEAQ (reference sequence). V trimming: 4 bases; J trimming: 2 bases; junction bases outside the gene matches: 3. CDR3 length: 14 amino acids. CDR3 sequence: CASSSWDRNYGYTF. Here the CDR3 DNA reads TGTGCCAGCAGCTCCTGGGACAGGAACTATGGCTACACCTTC. The full variable domain, completed using reference TRBV7-9 and TRBJ1-2, is DTGVSQNPRHKITKRGQNVTFRCDPISEHNRLYWYRQTLGQGPEFLTYFQNEAQLEKSRLLSDRFSAERPKGSFSTLEIQRTEQGDSAMYLCASSSWDRNYGYTFGSGTRLTVV.

The gene calls are TRBV5-1 and TRBJ2-7; the match to TRBD2 covers 13 bases. CDR1 is SGHRS and CDR2 is YFSETQ in the germline V gene. The CDR3 is made up of 16 amino acids. The trim removed 4 bases at V and 5 bases at J, leaving 9 bases unmatched. The CDR3 DNA reads TGCGCCAGCAGCCCTTGGACTAGCGGGAGATCCCACGAGCAGTACTTC. Protein: CASSPWTSGRSHEQYF.

CDR3 sequence reads: CASSPGQANEQYF. The CDR3 DNA sequence: TGTGCCAGCAGCCCGGGACAGGCGAACGAGCAGTACTTC. The rearrangement joins TRBV11-2 to TRBJ2-7, with 8 bases fitting TRBD1. The ends lost 5 bases at V and 5 bases at J; junction bases unmatched: 5. This CDR3 is built from 13 residues. CDR1 and CDR2 from the germline V gene are SGHAT and FQNNGV.

Remarks on this clone: The same CDR3 also results from other DNA sequences found in this sample. The chain links TRBV2 to TRBJ1-1; 7 bases line up with TRBD1. Germline loops: CDR1 SNHLY, CDR2 FYNNEI. The CDR3 has 12 residues. The CDR3 nucleotides are TGTGCTGGGGGACAGTTGAACACTGAAGCTTTCTTT. Encoded protein: CAGGQLNTEAFF.

The chain is built from TRBV3-1 (or the pseudogene TRBV3-2) and TRBJ1-3, with D tentatively TRBD1 (5 bases). Between the trimmed V and J ends, which lost 0 bases and 2 bases, there was a span of 8 bases. The germline gives CDR1 LGHDT, CDR2 YNNKEL (reference sequence). CDR3 length equals 15 residues. The CDR3 protein is CASSQDRAAGNTIYF. The CDR3 DNA reads TGTGCCAGCAGCCAAGACAGGGCAGCTGGAAACACCATATATTTT.

The chain is built from TRBV7-6 and TRBJ2-3, with 8 nucleotides matching TRBD1. Germline V lookup: CDR1 SGHVS, CDR2 FNYEAQ. V dropped 1 base and J dropped 6; count of bases not matched to a gene: 6. The CDR3 is 15 amino acids. The CDR3 protein is CASSLGQGALDTQYF. The CDR3 DNA follows: TGTGCCAGCAGCTTAGGTCAGGGGGCGTTGGATACGCAGTATTTT.

The CDR3 loop reads CASTRDSEMNTEAFF. The CDR3 DNA sequence: TGCGCCAGCACTCGGGACAGCGAAATGAACACTGAAGCTTTCTTT. This chain connects TRBV10-2 to TRBJ1-1; 7 positions match TRBD1. V gave up 7 bases and J gave up 0 bases; unmatched junction bases: 8. Germline assignment: CDR1 WSHSY and CDR2 SAAADI. The CDR3 length is 15 residues.